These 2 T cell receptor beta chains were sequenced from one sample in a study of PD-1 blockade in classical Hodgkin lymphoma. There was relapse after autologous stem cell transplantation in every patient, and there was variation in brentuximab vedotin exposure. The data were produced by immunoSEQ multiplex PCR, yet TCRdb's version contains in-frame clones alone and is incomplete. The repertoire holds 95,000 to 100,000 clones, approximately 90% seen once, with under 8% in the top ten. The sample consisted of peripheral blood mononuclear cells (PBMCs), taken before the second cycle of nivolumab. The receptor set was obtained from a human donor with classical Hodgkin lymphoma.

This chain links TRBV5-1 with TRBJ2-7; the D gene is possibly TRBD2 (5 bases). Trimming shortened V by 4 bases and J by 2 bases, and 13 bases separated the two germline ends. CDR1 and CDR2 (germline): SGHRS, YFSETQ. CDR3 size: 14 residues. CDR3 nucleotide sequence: TGCGCCAGCAGCCCGTCGGGGTTGACCTACGAGCAGTACTTC. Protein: CASSPSGLTYEQYF.

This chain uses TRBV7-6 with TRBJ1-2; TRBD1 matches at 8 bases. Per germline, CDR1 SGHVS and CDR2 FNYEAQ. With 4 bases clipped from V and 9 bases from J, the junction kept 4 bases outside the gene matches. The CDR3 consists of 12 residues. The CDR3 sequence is CASSYGQGSYTF. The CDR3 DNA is TGTGCCAGCAGCTACGGACAGGGCAGCTACACCTTC.